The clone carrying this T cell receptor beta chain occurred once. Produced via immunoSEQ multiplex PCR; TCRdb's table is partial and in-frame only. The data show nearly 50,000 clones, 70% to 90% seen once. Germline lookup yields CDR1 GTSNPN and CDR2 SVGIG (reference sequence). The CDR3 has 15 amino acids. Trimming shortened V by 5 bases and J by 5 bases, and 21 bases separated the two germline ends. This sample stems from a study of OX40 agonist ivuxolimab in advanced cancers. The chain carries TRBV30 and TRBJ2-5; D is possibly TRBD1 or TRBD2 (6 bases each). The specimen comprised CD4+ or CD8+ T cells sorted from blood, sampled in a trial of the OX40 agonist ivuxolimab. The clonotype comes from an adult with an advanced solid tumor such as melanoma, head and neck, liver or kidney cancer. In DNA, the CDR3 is TGTGCCTGGTCCCTCTCGGGGGCCAAGTGGGAGACCCAGTACTTC. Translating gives CAWSLSGAKWETQYF.